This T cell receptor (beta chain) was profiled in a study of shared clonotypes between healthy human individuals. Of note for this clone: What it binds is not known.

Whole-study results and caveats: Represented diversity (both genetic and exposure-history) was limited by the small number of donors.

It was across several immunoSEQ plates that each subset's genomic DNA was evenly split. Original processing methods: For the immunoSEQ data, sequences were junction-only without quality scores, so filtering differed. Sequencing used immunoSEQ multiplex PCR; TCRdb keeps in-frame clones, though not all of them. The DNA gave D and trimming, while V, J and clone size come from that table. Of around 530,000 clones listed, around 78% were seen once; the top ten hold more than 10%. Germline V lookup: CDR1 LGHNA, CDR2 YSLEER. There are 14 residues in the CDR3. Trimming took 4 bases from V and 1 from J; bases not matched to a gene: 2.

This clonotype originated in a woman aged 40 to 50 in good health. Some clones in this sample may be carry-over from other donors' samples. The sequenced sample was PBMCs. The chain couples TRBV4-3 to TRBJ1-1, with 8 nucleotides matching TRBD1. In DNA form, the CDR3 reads TGCGCCAGCAGCCCCGGACAGGGGAACACTGAAGCTTTCTTT. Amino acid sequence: CASSPGQGNTEAFF.